This T cell receptor (beta chain) stems from a study of T cell clonotyping in hematopoietic cell transplantation. Study-level results: Few recipient clonotypes overlapped donors; over 95% were de novo at given depth. Higher Inverse Simpson Index values in graft donor and pretransplant recipient predicted broader posttransplant TCR diversity. No sorting was done, leaving CD4 and CD8 contributions mixed.

About this clone itself: Its matching antigen is unknown.

The protocol was immunoSEQ multiplex PCR, while the TCRdb copy is restricted to in-frame clones and leaves out a portion. The sample holds tens of thousands of clones, 65% to 90% seen once. Time point of the sample: recipient sample about 28 days before transplant, after cytoreduction. Samples: about 28 days before transplant, then days 30, 100 and 180 after. This CDR3 has 18 residues. V lost 3 bases and J lost 2; bases outside the gene matches: 9. The chain has TRBV5-3 and TRBJ2-7, with 15 bases that match TRBD2. TRBV5-3 is an ORF for which the function is uncertain. This specimen was peripheral blood mononuclear cells, taken before stem cell transplant. The clonotype comes from a woman in her sixties or seventies with acute myeloid leukemia. Some clones in this sample may be carry-over from other donors' samples. The CDR3 bases are TGTGCCAGAAGCTATAGACCGGGACTAGCGGGAGGAGCCTACGAGCAGTACTTC. As protein: CARSYRPGLAGGAYEQYF.